This entry describes one T cell receptor (beta chain). Its specificity is not known. The record originates from a study of T cells in localized non-small cell lung cancer. Study conclusions and caveats: Greater blood T cell density accompanied longer overall survival. Turning up in adjacent lung were a median roughly 62 of the top 100 tumor clones. Heterogeneity within the tumor remains possible, as just one region underwent sequencing. Uninvolved adjacent lung had the highest recorded T cell clonality, with tumor below it.

Sequencing was performed with immunoSEQ multiplex PCR; in TCRdb, only in-frame clones are kept and a portion is missing. The sample lists 53,000 or so clones; approximately 90% were seen once. J gave up 3 bases and V 6 bases, and 7 bases lay outside the gene matches. Per the germline V gene, CDR1 is SQVTM and CDR2 is ANQGSEA. The CDR3 contains 13 residues. The chain joins TRBV29-1 to TRBJ2-5, with 7 bases aligning to TRBD2. The material was peripheral blood, obtained before any cancer treatment. The clonotype was recovered from a man aged 35 to 69 with stage I lung adenocarcinoma. The CDR3 DNA reads TGCAGCGTCGGGACCGCGGGGGAAGAGACCCAGTACTTC. Amino acid sequence: CSVGTAGEETQYF.